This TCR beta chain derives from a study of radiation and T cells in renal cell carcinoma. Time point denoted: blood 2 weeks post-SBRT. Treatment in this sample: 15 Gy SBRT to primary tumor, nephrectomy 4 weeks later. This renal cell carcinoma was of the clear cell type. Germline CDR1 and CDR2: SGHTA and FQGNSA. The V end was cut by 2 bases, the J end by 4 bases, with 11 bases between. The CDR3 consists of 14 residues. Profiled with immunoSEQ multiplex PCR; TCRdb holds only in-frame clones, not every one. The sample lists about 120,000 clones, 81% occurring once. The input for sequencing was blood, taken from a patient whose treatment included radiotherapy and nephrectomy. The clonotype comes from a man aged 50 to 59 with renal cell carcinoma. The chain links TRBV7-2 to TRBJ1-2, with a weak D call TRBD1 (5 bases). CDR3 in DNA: TGTGCCAGCAGCTTACCAGGGAACTTCTATGGCTACACCTTC. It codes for CASSLPGNFYGYTF.